This entry lists 10 T cell receptor beta chains sequenced from one sample in a study of shared clonotypes between healthy human individuals. TCRdb's table, derived via immunoSEQ multiplex PCR, lists solely in-frame clones and lacks some. The profile shows under 600,000 clones, roughly 97% of them singletons. The sample was naive CD4+ T cells sorted from blood. Subset reported: CD45RA+ positively selected. These receptors were collected from a woman aged 25-40 years in good health.

This chain joins TRBV28 and TRBJ2-2; 14 bases are shared with TRBD2. Germline V gives CDR1 MDHEN, CDR2 SYDVKM. The length of the CDR3 is 20 residues. V shed 5 bases and J 2 bases; nucleotides not matched to a gene: 13. DNA of the CDR3: TGTGCCAGCAGTAAGGGACTAGCGGGAGCTATTTCTCCTAACACCGGGGAGCTGTTTTTT. Translated, it gives CASSKGLAGAISPNTGELFF.

V and J are TRBV27 and TRBJ2-5; D unclear. Germline V lookup: CDR1 MNHEY, CDR2 SMNVEV (reference sequence). This CDR3 contains 14 residues. The V gene lost 5 bases and the J gene lost 0 bases, with 10 bases spanning the gap. CDR3 coding DNA: TGTGCCAGCAGTCTTATATGGTACCAAGAGACCCAGTACTTC. It specifies CASSLIWYQETQYF.

This chain uses TRBV11-2 with TRBJ2-6; no clear D. The CDR3 runs to 16 residues. V lost 3 bases and J lost 2, with 11 bases in between. From germline, CDR1 is SGHAT and CDR2 FQNNGV. CDR3 protein: CASSFGKSAGANVLTF. CDR3 DNA: TGTGCCAGCAGCTTCGGTAAATCTGCTGGGGCCAACGTCCTGACTTTC.

The rearrangement uses TRBV2 and TRBJ2-7; TRBD1 matches at 8 bases. Germline CDR1 reads SNHLY; CDR2 reads FYNNEI. Germline trimming cut 4 bases from V and 3 bases from J; bases unmatched to any gene: 5. The CDR3 has 14 amino acids. This CDR3 is CASSAGTGLYEQYF. CDR3 DNA sequence: TGTGCCAGCAGTGCCGGGACAGGTCTCTACGAGCAGTACTTC.

The chain carries TRBV5-6 and TRBJ2-1, with TRBD1 identical over 7 bases. This CDR3 comprises 14 residues. The germline V gene encodes CDR1 SGHDT and CDR2 YYEEEE. Germline trimming cut 4 bases from V and 5 bases from J; bases unmatched to any gene: 6. CDR3 in amino acids: CASSRWDRNNEQFF. In nucleotides, the CDR3 is TGTGCCAGCAGCCGCTGGGACAGAAACAATGAGCAGTTCTTC.

This sequence joins TRBV9 and TRBJ1-3, with unresolved D. CDR3 length equals 14 residues. Trimming removed 0 bases at V and 3 bases at J, with 7 bases between. Germline V CDR1 and CDR2: SGDLS, YYNGEE. CDR3 sequence: CASSVVWDGNTIYF. The CDR3 nucleotides read TGTGCCAGCAGCGTAGTATGGGATGGAAACACCATATATTTT.

The chain links TRBV6-5 to TRBJ2-5; TRBD1 might be the D (5 bases). Germline CDR1 and CDR2: MNHEY and SVGAGI. V was shortened by 0 bases and J by 5 bases, with 13 bases between the two germline ends. The CDR3 is 15 amino acids. As DNA, the CDR3 is TGTGCCAGCAGTTACTCCCAGGGCGCTGGGGAGACCCAGTACTTC. Protein product: CASSYSQGAGETQYF.

The rearrangement uses TRBV6-6 and TRBJ1-5, with unresolved D. Trimming took off 0 bases at V and 3 bases at J, with 12 bases between the two ends. CDR1 is MNHNY and CDR2 is SVGAGI in the germline V gene (reference sequence). The CDR3 contains 16 residues. CDR3: CASSYSRSTTNQPQHF. CDR3 bases: TGTGCCAGCAGTTACTCGAGGTCTACCACCAATCAGCCCCAGCATTTT.

V usage is TRBV19 and J usage is TRBJ2-1; a possible D gene is TRBD2 (5 bases). Trimming left V 3 bases short and J 8 bases short, with 11 bases between. The CDR3 is made up of 13 amino acids. From germline, CDR1 is LNHDA and CDR2 SQIVND (reference sequence). The DNA for the CDR3 is TGTGCCAGTAGTATGAGAGGAGGCGATGAGCAGTTCTTC. Translation gives CASSMRGGDEQFF. Variable domain in full (rest from reference TRBV19 and TRBJ2-1): DGGITQSPKYLFRKEGQNVTLSCEQNLNHDAMYWYRQDPGQGLRLIYYSQIVNDFQKGDIAEGYSVSREKKESFPLTVTSAQKNPTAFYLCASSMRGGDEQFFGPGTRLTVL.

The chain uses TRBV28 and TRBJ2-1; no firm D call. The germline V gene has CDR1 MDHEN and CDR2 SYDVKM. V was clipped by 6 bases and J by 0 bases, with 12 bases between them. The CDR3 is 15 amino acids. The CDR3 DNA reads as TGTGCCAGCAGGGCGAGATGGGACTCCTACAATGAGCAGTTCTTC. Translation gives CASRARWDSYNEQFF.